The entry below gives a single T cell receptor (beta chain) sequence along with its context. Antigen specificity is unknown. This CDR3 comprises 15 residues. CDR1 is SGDLS, CDR2 YYNGEE, per germline. Between the trimmed V and J ends, which lost 3 bases and 1 base, there was a span of 13 bases. Template material for amplifying TCR beta CDR3 regions consisted of RNA transcripts. The HTBI set primed first-round TCR CDR3 RT-PCR. TCRdb re-analysed the multiplex PCR reads in MiXCR, keeping a single row per CDR3 protein. Here the sample spans under 400,000 distinct CDR3 sequences, about 13% being singletons. This specimen belongs to a study of T cells in Graves' hyperthyroidism and ophthalmopathy. A patient was excluded if there was uncontrolled infection, other autoimmune disease, pregnancy or lactation. Diagnosis relied on clinical symptoms, serum thyroxine and TRAb, thyroid ultrasound and orbital computed tomography. PBMCs were sourced from around 10 ml fresh peripheral blood.

General observations from the study: Most expanded thyroid clonotypes above 0.001 also appeared in blood.

The sample comprised blood. This TCR was sampled from a woman younger than 35 with Graves' hyperthyroidism. V gene TRBV9 combines with J gene TRBJ2-5; either TRBD1 or TRBD2 may supply D (5 bases each). CDR3 protein: CASSAGSGTQETQYF. The DNA for the CDR3 is TGTGCCAGCAGCGCGGGGTCGGGGACCCAAGAGACCCAGTACTTC.